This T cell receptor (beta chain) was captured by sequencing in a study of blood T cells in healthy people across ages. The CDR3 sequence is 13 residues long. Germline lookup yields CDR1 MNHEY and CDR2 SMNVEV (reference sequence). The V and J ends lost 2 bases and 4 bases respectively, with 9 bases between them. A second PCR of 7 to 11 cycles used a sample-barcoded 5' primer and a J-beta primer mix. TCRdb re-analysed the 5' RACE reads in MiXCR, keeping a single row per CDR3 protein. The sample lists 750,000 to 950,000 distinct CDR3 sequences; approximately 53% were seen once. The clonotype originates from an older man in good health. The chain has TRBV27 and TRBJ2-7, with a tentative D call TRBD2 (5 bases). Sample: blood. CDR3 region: CASSLQEVYEQYF. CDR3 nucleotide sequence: TGTGCCAGCAGTTTACAGGAGGTATACGAGCAGTACTTC.